This is a list of T cell receptor beta chains from one sample in a study of T-cell memory formation after mild COVID-19. TCRdb reprocessed the 5' RACE reads via MiXCR and lists one record per CDR3 protein. The sample yields some 180,000 distinct CDR3 sequences, about 18% seen once. The material sequenced was PBMCs or a T cell subset sorted from them (not recorded which). All receptors derive from a young man who had mild COVID-19 (a few samples of this study predate the infection). Cell type and time point are not known. CDR3s include the opening cysteine and the closing phenylalanine or tryptophan. A D gene is named only where the DNA matches it firmly. Some rows mark clone size as missing; the rest say once, few, many or name a class of expanded clone.

TRBJ2-7 - TRBV7-9 TRBD1 CASSLGDRGSYEQYF TGTGCCAGCAGCTTGGGGGACAGGGGATCCTACGAGCAGTACTTC
TRBJ2-7 - TRBV5-1 - CASSQAGGFSYEQYF TGCGCCAGCAGCCAGGCTGGGGGTTTCTCCTACGAGCAGTACTTC
TRBJ2-3 few TRBV7-3 TRBD1 CASSYLGGTSTDTQYF TGTGCCAGCAGTTACCTAGGGGGCACTAGCACAGATACGCAGTATTTT
TRBJ1-1 few TRBV5-6 - CASSPVQGNTEAFF TGTGCCAGCAGCCCCGTCCAGGGGAACACTGAAGCTTTCTTT
TRBJ1-1 - TRBV6-6 - CASSYSMGTEAFF TGTGCCAGCAGTTACTCTATGGGCACTGAAGCTTTCTTT
TRBJ1-4 few TRBV7-9 TRBD1 CASSRQGETNEKLFF TGTGCCAGCAGCCGACAGGGGGAGACTAATGAAAAACTGTTTTTT
TRBJ2-1 few TRBV20-1 TRBD1 CSAKDEGQGYNEQFF TGCAGTGCCAAAGACGAGGGACAGGGCTACAATGAGCAGTTCTTC
TRBJ1-1 - TRBV12-3/TRBV12-4 - CDSSPSRRGILVNTEAFF TGTGACAGCAGTCCATCCCGTCGGGGGATTTTAGTGAACACTGAAGCTTTCTTT
TRBJ2-2 few TRBV9 - CASSVAGANTGELFF TGTGCCAGCAGCGTAGCGGGGGCGAACACCGGGGAGCTGTTTTTT
TRBJ1-3 - TRBV5-4 TRBD1 CASSADRAGNTIYF TGTGCCAGCAGCGCGGACAGGGCTGGAAACACCATATATTTT
TRBJ1-1 few TRBV7-8 - CASGGESVMNTEAFF TGTGCCAGCGGAGGGGAGTCGGTCATGAACACTGAAGCTTTCTTT
TRBJ2-5 few TRBV5-1 - CASSPFAGATGETQYF TGCGCCAGCAGCCCCTTTGCAGGGGCGACCGGAGAGACCCAGTACTTC
TRBJ1-1 - TRBV15 - CATSRDRGGGKAFF TGTGCCACCAGCAGAGATCGGGGAGGGGGGAAAGCTTTCTTT
TRBJ1-2 few TRBV4-1 TRBD1 CASSQDENRGEANYGYTF TGCGCCAGCAGCCAAGATGAGAACAGGGGGGAGGCTAACTATGGCTACACCTTC
TRBJ1-4 few TRBV6-5 - CASSYSFGARNEKLFF TGTGCCAGCAGTTACTCGTTCGGGGCACGGAATGAAAAACTGTTTTTT
TRBJ1-5 - TRBV12-3/TRBV12-4 TRBD1 CASRPQGDNQPQHF TGTGCCAGCAGACCCCAGGGGGACAATCAGCCCCAGCATTTT
TRBJ1-6 - TRBV6-5 - CASSPRKNSANSPLHF TGTGCCAGCAGTCCTAGGAAGAACAGCGCCAATTCACCCCTCCACTTT
TRBJ1-2 - TRBV6-6 TRBD1 CAGQGNYGYTF TGTGCCGGACAGGGGAACTATGGCTACACCTTC
TRBJ2-1 few TRBV3-1 - CASSQDWPRGYEQFF TGTGCCAGCAGCCAAGATTGGCCCCGGGGATACGAGCAGTTCTTC
TRBJ2-1 - TRBV24-1 TRBD2 CATSDSGLAGGSNNEQFF TGTGCCACCAGTGATTCGGGACTAGCGGGGGGATCGAACAATGAGCAGTTCTTC
TRBJ1-1 - TRBV10-3 - CAISATSNTEAFF TGTGCCATCAGTGCAACGAGTAACACTGAAGCTTTCTTT
TRBJ1-1 few TRBV5-1 - CASSAGDSGAEAFF TGCGCCAGCAGCGCAGGAGACAGCGGCGCTGAAGCTTTCTTT
TRBJ2-1 many TRBV7-2 - CASSMAPGTEQFF TGTGCCAGCAGCATGGCCCCAGGGACTGAGCAGTTCTTC
TRBJ2-3 many TRBV7-2 - CASSAYTDTQYF TGTGCCAGCAGCGCCTACACAGATACGCAGTATTTT
TRBJ2-1 - TRBV25-1 - CASGWLEQFF TGTGCCAGCGGTTGGCTAGAGCAGTTCTTC
TRBJ2-1 many TRBV5-1 TRBD1 CASSLQTGGNEQFF TGCGCCAGCAGCTTACAGACAGGGGGCAATGAGCAGTTCTTC
TRBJ2-3 - TRBV10-3 TRBD2 CAISGTSGGTDTQYF TGTGCCATCAGTGGGACTAGCGGGGGGACAGATACGCAGTATTTT
TRBJ1-2 few TRBV18 TRBD1 CASSPGTAPEDGYTF TGTGCCAGCTCACCCGGGACAGCCCCCGAGGATGGCTACACCTTC